Given below is one T cell receptor beta chain in context. The data stem from a study of blood T cell repertoires in COVID-19. Overall study context: T cells, B-cell-depleted T cells, or PBMCs supplied cDNA or gDNA.

The CDR3 runs 13 residues. Per the germline V gene, CDR1 is LGHDT and CDR2 is YNNKEL (reference sequence). V lost 4 bases and J lost 11, with 17 bases in between. The assay was immunoSEQ multiplex PCR, and TCRdb's table has in-frame clones only and misses some. This sample yields about 160,000 clones, of which almost 85% are seen a single time; 13% to 15% belongs to the top ten. The sequence came from a human donor with acute or convalescent COVID-19. The donor label of this sample is uncertain. This chain uses TRBV3-1 (or the pseudogene TRBV3-2) with TRBJ1-1, with D possibly being TRBD1 (5 bases). The material sequenced was peripheral blood. CDR3 DNA: TGTGCCAGCAGCCCTTCTTGGAGGGGTACGGCTTTCTTT. Its protein is CASSPSWRGTAFF.